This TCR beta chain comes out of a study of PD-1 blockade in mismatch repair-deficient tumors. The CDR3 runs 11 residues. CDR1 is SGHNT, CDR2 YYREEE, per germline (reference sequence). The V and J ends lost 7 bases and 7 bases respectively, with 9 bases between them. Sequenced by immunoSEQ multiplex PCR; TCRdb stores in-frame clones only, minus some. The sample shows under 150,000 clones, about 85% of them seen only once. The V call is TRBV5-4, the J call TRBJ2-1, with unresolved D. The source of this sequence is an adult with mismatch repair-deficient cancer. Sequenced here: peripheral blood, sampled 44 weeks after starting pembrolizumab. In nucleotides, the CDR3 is TGTGCCAGCGAACGACTGAATGAGCAGTTCTTC. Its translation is CASERLNEQFF. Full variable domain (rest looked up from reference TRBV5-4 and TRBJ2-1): ETGVTQSPTHLIKTRGQQVTLRCSSQSGHNTVSWYQQALGQGPQFIFQYYREEENGRGNFPPRFSGLQFPNYSSELNVNALELDDSALYLCASERLNEQFFGPGTRLTVL.